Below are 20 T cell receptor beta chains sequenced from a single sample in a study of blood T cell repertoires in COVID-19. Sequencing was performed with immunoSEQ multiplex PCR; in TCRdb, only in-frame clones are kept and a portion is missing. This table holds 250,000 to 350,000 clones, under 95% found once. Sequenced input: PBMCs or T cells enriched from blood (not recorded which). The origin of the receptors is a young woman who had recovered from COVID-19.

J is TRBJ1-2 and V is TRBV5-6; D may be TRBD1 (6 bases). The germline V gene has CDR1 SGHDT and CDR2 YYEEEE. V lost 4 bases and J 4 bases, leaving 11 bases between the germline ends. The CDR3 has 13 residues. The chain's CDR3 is CASSARGSYGYTF. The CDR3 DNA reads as TGTGCCAGCAGCGCCAGGGGATCCTATGGCTACACCTTC.

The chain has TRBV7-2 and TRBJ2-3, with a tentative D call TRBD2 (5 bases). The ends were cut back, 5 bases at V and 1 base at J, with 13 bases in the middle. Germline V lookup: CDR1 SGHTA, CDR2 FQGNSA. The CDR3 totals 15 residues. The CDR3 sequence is CASSRRVAGTDTQYF. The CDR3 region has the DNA TGTGCCAGCAGCCGGCGGGTTGCGGGCACAGATACGCAGTATTTT. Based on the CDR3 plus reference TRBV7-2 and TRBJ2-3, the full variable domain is GAGVSQSPSNKVTEKGKDVELRCDPISGHTALYWYRQSLGQGLEFLIYFQGNSAPDKSGLPSDRFSAERTGGSVSTLTIQRTQQEDSAVYLCASSRRVAGTDTQYFGPGTRLTVL.

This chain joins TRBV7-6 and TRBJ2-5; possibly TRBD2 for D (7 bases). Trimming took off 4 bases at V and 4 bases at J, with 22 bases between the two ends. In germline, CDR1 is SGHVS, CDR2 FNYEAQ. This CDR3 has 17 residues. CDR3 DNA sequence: TGTGCCAGCAGCTCACCCCGGGCGGGGGCAGAACGAGAGACCCAGTACTTC. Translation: CASSSPRAGAERETQYF. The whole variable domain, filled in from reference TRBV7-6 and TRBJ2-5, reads GAGVSQSPRYKVTKRGQDVALRCDPISGHVSLYWYRQALGQGPEFLTYFNYEAQQDKSGLPNDRFSAERPEGSISTLTIQRTEQRDSAMYRCASSSPRAGAERETQYFGPGTRLLVL.

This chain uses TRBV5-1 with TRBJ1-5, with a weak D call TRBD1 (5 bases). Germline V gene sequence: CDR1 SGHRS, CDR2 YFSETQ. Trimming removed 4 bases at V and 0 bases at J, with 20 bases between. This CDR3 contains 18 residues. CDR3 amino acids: CASSPGPGGEYSNQPQHF. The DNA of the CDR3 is TGCGCCAGCAGCCCCGGACCGGGAGGGGAGTATAGCAATCAGCCCCAGCATTTT.

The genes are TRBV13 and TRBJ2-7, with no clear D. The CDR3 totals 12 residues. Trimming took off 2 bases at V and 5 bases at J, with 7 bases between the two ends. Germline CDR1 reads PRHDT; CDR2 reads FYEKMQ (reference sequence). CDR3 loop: CASSLLPHEQYF. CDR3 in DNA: TGTGCCAGCAGCTTACTTCCCCACGAGCAGTACTTC.

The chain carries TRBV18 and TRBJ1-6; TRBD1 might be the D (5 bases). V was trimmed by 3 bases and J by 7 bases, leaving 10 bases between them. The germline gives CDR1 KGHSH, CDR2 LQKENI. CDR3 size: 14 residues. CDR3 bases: TGTGCCAGCTCACCGGGGCCGTTAAATTCACCCCTCCACTTT. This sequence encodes CASSPGPLNSPLHF.

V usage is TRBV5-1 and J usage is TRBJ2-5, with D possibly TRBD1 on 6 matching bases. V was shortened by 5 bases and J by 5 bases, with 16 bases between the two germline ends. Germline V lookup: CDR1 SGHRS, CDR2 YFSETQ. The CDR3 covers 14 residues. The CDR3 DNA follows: TGCGCCAGCAGGGACATCAGGGGTAGGGAGACCCAGTACTTC. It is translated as CASRDIRGRETQYF.

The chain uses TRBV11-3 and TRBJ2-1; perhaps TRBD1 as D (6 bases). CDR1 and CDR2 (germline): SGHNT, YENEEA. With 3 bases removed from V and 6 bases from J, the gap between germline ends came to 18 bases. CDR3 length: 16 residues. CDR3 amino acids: CASSFRGLPNFNEQFF. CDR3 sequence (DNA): TGTGCCAGCAGCTTCAGGGGATTACCTAACTTCAATGAGCAGTTCTTC. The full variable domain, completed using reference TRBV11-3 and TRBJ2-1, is EAGVVQSPRYKIIEKKQPVAFWCNPISGHNTLYWYLQNLGQGPELLIRYENEEAVDDSQLPKDRFSAERLKGVDSTLKIQPAELGDSAVYLCASSFRGLPNFNEQFFGPGTRLTVL.

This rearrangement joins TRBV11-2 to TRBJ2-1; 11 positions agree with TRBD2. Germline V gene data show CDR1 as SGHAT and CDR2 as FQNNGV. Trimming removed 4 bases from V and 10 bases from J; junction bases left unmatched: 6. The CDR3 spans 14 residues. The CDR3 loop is CASSSHVAGGEQFF. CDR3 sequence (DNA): TGTGCCAGCAGCTCGCACGTAGCGGGGGGGGAGCAGTTCTTC.

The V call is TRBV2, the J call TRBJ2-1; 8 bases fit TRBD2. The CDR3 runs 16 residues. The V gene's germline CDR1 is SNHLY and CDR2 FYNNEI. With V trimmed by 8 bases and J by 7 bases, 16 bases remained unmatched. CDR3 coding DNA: TGTGCCAGCGGGCAGTCAGAAGCGGGGGTACGGAATGAGCAGTTCTTC. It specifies CASGQSEAGVRNEQFF.

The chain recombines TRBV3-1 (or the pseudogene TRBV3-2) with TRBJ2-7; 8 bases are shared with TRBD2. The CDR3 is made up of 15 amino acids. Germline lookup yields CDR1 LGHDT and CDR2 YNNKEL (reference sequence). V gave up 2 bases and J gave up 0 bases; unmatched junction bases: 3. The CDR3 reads CASSQRGGYSYEQYF. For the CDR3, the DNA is TGTGCCAGCAGCCAACGGGGGGGCTACTCCTACGAGCAGTACTTC.

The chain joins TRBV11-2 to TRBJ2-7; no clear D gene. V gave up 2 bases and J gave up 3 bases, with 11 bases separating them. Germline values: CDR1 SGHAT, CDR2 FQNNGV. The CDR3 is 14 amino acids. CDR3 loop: CASSLQAPYYEQYF. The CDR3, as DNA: TGTGCCAGCAGCTTACAGGCTCCCTACTACGAGCAGTACTTC.

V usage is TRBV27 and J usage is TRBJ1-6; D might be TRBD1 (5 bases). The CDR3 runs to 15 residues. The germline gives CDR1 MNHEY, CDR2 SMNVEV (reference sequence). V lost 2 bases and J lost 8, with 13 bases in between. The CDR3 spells CASSLGGTRDSPLHF. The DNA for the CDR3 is TGTGCCAGCAGTTTAGGAGGGACCAGGGATTCACCCCTCCACTTT.

CDR3 loop: CASSHEYRGLDTQYF. DNA of the CDR3: TGTGCCAGCAGCCATGAATATCGGGGGTTAGATACGCAGTATTTT. V is TRBV14 and J is TRBJ2-3; D is possibly TRBD2 (6 bases). Trimming left V 3 bases short and J 5 bases short, with 15 bases between. Germline V CDR1 and CDR2: SGHDN, FVKESK. This CDR3 contains 15 residues.

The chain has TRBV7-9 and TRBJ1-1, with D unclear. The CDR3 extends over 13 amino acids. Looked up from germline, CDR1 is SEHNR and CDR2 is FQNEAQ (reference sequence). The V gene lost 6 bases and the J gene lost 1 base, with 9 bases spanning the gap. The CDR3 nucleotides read TGTGCCAGCAGGCTCCACAGGAACACTGAAGCTTTCTTT. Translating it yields CASRLHRNTEAFF.

Here the CDR3 reads CASERGGAYEQYF. The CDR3 DNA sequence: TGTGCCAGCGAACGAGGGGGTGCCTACGAGCAGTACTTC. The chain combines TRBV28 with TRBJ2-7, with D maybe TRBD1 (6 bases). The CDR3 extends over 13 amino acids. V gave up 8 bases and J gave up 2 bases, with 13 bases separating them. Per germline, CDR1 MDHEN and CDR2 SYDVKM.

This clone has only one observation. For the CDR3, the DNA is TGTGCCAGCAGCCGTACAGGGGTTAAAGAGACCCAGTACTTC. It translates to CASSRTGVKETQYF. V is TRBV28 and J is TRBJ2-5; 7 bases are shared with TRBD1. With 6 bases clipped from V and 3 bases from J, the junction kept 7 bases outside the gene matches. The CDR3 covers 14 residues. Germline V gene lookup returns CDR1 MDHEN and CDR2 SYDVKM.

This CDR3 reads CASSLGGGRAFF. CDR3 DNA: TGTGCCAGCAGCTTAGGGGGCGGAAGAGCTTTCTTT. V usage is TRBV7-9 and J usage is TRBJ1-1; a weak D match, TRBD1 (5 bases). The germline gives CDR1 SEHNR, CDR2 FQNEAQ (reference sequence). CDR3 length equals 12 residues. V was pared by 1 base and J by 10 bases, with 10 bases between.

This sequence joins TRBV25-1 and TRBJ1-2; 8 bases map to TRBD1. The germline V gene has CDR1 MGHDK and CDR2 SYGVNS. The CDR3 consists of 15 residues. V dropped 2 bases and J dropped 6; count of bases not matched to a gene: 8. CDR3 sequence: CASSEEQGVEDGYTF. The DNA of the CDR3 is TGTGCCAGCAGTGAAGAACAGGGGGTCGAAGATGGCTACACCTTC.

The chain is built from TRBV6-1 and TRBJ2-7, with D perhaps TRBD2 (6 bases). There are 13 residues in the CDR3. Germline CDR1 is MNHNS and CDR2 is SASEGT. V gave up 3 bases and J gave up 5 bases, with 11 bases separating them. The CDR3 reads CASSDWPGDEQYF. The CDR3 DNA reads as TGTGCCAGCAGTGACTGGCCGGGGGACGAGCAGTACTTC.